This record concerns one T cell receptor beta chain sequence. This entry comes from a study of blood T cell repertoires in COVID-19. Across the study: Acute and convalescent COVID-19 samples came from the United States, Italy and Spain. The analysed material was cDNA or gDNA that came from T cells, B-cell-depleted T cells, or PBMCs.

V was shortened by 1 base and J by 4 bases, with 17 bases between the two germline ends. The length of the CDR3 is 17 residues. Germline CDR1 reads GTSNPN; CDR2 reads SVGIG (reference sequence). Original processing methods: Nucleated cell number was recorded as an estimate derived from reference gene primer amplification. Sequencing was performed with immunoSEQ multiplex PCR; in TCRdb, only in-frame clones are kept and a portion is missing. D and trimming come from the DNA, and the V and J calls and clone size come from that table. The sample carries 150,000 to 200,000 clones, nearly 90% recorded once.

The rearrangement joins TRBV30 to TRBJ2-6, with D possibly TRBD1 on 7 matching bases. The sample comprised peripheral blood. This clonotype was sampled from a man younger than 30 who had recovered from COVID-19. CDR3 protein: CAWSGQGPRGGANVLTF. The CDR3, as DNA: TGTGCCTGGAGTGGACAGGGCCCTCGGGGGGGGGCCAACGTCCTGACTTTC.